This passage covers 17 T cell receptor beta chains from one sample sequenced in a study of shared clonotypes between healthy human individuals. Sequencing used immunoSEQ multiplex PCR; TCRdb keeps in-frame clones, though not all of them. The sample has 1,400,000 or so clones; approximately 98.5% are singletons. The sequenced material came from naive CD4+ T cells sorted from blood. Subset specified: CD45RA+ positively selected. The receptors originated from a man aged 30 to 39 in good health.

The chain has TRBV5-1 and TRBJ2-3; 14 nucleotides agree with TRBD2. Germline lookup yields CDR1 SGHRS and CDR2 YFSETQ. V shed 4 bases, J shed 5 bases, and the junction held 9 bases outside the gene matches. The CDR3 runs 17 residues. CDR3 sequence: CASSKGRLAGGVDTQYF. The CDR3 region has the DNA TGCGCCAGCAGCAAGGGGAGACTAGCGGGAGGGGTAGATACGCAGTATTTT.

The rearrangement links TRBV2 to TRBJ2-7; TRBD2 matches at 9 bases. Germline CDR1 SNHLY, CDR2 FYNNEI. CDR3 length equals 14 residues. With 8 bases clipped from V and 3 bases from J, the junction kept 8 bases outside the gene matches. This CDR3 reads CASGRSGSLYEQYF. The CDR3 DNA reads TGTGCCAGCGGTCGTAGCGGGAGTCTCTACGAGCAGTACTTC. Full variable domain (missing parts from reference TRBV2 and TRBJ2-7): EPEVTQTPSHQVTQMGQEVILRCVPISNHLYFYWYRQILGQKVEFLVSFYNNEISEKSEIFDDQFSVERPDGSNFTLKIRSTKLEDSAMYFCASGRSGSLYEQYFGPGTRLTVT.

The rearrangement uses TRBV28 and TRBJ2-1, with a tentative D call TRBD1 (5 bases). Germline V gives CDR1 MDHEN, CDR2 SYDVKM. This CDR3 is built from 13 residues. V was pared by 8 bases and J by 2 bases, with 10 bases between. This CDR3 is CASGREAYNEQFF. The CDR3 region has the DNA TGTGCCAGCGGCAGGGAAGCCTACAATGAGCAGTTCTTC.

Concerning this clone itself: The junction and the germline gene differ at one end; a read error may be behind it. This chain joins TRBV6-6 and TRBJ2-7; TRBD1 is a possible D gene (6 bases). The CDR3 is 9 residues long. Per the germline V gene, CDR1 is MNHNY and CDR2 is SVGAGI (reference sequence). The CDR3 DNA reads TGTGCCAGCAGTAATGGACAGAGATTC. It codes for CASSNGQRF.

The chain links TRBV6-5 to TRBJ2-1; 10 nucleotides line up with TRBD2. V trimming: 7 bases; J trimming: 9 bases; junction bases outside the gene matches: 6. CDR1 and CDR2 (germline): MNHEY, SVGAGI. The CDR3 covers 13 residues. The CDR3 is CASTSGSTGEQFF. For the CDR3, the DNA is TGTGCCAGCACTAGCGGGAGTACAGGTGAGCAGTTCTTC.

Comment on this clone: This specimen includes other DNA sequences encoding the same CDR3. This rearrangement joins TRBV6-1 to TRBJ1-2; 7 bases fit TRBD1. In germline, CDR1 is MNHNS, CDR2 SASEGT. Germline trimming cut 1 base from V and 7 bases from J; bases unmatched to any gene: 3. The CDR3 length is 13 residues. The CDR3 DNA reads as TGTGCCAGCAGTGAAGACAGGGGTTTTGGCTACACCTTC. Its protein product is CASSEDRGFGYTF.

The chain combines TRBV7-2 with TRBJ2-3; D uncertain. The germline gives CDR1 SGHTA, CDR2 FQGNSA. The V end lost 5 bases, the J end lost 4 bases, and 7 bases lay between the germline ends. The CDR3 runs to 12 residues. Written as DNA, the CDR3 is TGTGCCAGCAGCCAGGCCCCAGATACGCAGTATTTT. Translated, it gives CASSQAPDTQYF. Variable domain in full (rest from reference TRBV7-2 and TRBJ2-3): GAGVSQSPSNKVTEKGKDVELRCDPISGHTALYWYRQSLGQGLEFLIYFQGNSAPDKSGLPSDRFSAERTGGSVSTLTIQRTQQEDSAVYLCASSQAPDTQYFGPGTRLTVL.

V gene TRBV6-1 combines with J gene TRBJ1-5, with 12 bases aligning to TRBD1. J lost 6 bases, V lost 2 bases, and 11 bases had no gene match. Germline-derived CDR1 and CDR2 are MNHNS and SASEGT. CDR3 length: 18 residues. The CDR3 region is CASSERTGTGGFFQPQHF. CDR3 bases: TGTGCCAGCAGTGAAAGAACTGGGACAGGGGGCTTTTTTCAGCCCCAGCATTTT.

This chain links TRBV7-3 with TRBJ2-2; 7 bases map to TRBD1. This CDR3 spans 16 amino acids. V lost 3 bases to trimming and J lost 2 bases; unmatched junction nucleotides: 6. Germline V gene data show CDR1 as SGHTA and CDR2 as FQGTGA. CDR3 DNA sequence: TGTGCCAGCAGCTTGGTGGACAGGCTAAACACCGGGGAGCTGTTTTTT. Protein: CASSLVDRLNTGELFF.

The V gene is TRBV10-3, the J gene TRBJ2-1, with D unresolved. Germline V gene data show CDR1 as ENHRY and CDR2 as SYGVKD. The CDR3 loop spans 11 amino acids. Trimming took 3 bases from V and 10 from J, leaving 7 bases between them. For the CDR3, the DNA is TGTGCCATCAGTGAATCAGCGGAGCAGTTCTTC. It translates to CAISESAEQFF.

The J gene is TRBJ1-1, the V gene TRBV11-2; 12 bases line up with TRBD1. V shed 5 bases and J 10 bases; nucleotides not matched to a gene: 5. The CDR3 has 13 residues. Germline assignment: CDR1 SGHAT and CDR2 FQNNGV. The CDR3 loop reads CASSPGTGGTAFF. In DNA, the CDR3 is TGTGCCAGCAGCCCCGGGACAGGGGGCACAGCTTTCTTT.

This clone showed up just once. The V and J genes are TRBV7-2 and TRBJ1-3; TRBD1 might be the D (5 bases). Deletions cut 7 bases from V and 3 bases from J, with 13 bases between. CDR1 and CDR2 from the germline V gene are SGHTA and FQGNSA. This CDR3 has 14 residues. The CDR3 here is CASTPWGIGNTIYF. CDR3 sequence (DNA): TGTGCCAGCACCCCCTGGGGCATTGGAAACACCATATATTTT.

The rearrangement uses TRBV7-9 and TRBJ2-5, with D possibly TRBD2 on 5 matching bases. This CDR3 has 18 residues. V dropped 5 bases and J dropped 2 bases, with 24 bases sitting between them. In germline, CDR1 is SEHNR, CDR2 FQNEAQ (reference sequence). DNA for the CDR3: TGTGCCAGCAGCCCGACGAGTGGGAGTTATCCGATGCAAGAGACCCAGTACTTC. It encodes CASSPTSGSYPMQETQYF.

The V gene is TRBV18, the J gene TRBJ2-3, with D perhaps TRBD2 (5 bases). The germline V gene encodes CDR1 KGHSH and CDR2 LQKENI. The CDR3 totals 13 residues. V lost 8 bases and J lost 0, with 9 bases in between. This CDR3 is CASLRTSTDTQYF. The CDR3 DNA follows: TGTGCCAGCCTAAGGACTAGCACAGATACGCAGTATTTT.

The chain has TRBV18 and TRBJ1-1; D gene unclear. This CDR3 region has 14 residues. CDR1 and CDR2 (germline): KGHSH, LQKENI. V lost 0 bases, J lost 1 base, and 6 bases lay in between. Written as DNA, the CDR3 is TGTGCCAGCTCACCACCGTCCGGGAACACTGAAGCTTTCTTT. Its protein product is CASSPPSGNTEAFF.

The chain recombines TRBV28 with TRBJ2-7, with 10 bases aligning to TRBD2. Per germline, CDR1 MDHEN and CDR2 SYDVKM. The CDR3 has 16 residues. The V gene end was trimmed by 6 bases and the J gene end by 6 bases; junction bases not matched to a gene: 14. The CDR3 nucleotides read TGTGCCAGCAGCCGGATAGGCCGGACTAGCGGCCCCGAGCAGTACTTC. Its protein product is CASSRIGRTSGPEQYF. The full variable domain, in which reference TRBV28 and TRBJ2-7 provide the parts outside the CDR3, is DVKVTQSSRYLVKRTGEKVFLECVQDMDHENMFWYRQDPGLGLRLIYFSYDVKMKEKGDIPEGYSVSREKKERFSLILESASTNQTSMYLCASSRIGRTSGPEQYFGPGTRLTVT.

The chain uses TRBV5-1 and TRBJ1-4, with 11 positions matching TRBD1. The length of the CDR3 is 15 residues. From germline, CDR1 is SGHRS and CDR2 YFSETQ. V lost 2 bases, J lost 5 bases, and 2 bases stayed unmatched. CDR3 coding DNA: TGCGCCAGCAGCTTAGGGACAGGGGGGAATGAAAAACTGTTTTTT. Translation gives CASSLGTGGNEKLFF.